A single sample is the source of the 30 T cell receptor beta chains below, sequenced in a study of blood T cell repertoires in COVID-19. Measured with immunoSEQ multiplex PCR; TCRdb has only the in-frame clones, and not every one. The sample comprises more than 150,000 clones, roughly 85% of which are singletons, and about 25% rests with the top ten. Sequencing was carried out using peripheral blood. Receptors were obtained from an older woman with acute or convalescent COVID-19.

The rearrangement uses TRBV5-5 and TRBJ1-5; no firm D call. V was pared by 0 bases and J by 7 bases, with 14 bases between. The CDR3 loop spans 15 amino acids. Germline V gene data show CDR1 as SGHKS and CDR2 as YYEKEE (reference sequence). CDR3 protein: CASSLGLQGGQPQHF. CDR3 DNA: TGTGCCAGCAGCTTGGGGTTGCAAGGCGGACAGCCCCAGCATTTT.

This chain uses TRBV18 with TRBJ1-3, with 9 nucleotides matching TRBD1. In germline, CDR1 is KGHSH, CDR2 LQKENI. This CDR3 is 15 amino acids long. Trimming cost V 5 bases and J 2 bases; bases outside gene matches: 4. CDR3 protein: CASSETGGAGNTIYF. CDR3 in DNA: TGTGCCAGCTCAGAGACAGGGGGTGCTGGAAACACCATATATTTT. Combining the CDR3 with reference TRBV18 and TRBJ1-3 gives the whole variable domain NAGVMQNPRHLVRRRGQEARLRCSPMKGHSHVYWYRQLPEEGLKFMVYLQKENIIDESGMPKERFSAEFPKEGPSILRIQQVVRGDSAAYFCASSETGGAGNTIYFGEGSWLTVV.

The chain combines TRBV2 with TRBJ2-5, with TRBD2 matching over 13 bases. V lost 4 bases, J lost 4 bases, and 6 bases stayed unmatched. There are 16 residues in the CDR3. Per the germline V gene, CDR1 is SNHLY and CDR2 is FYNNEI. The CDR3 protein is CASSGTSGSVGETQYF. The CDR3 DNA follows: TGTGCCAGCAGTGGGACTAGCGGGAGTGTTGGAGAGACCCAGTACTTC. Drawing the rest from reference TRBV2 and TRBJ2-5, the complete variable domain is EPEVTQTPSHQVTQMGQEVILRCVPISNHLYFYWYRQILGQKVEFLVSFYNNEISEKSEIFDDQFSVERPDGSNFTLKIRSTKLEDSAMYFCASSGTSGSVGETQYFGPGTRLLVL.

The chain employs TRBV12-3 or TRBV12-4 and TRBJ2-5, with 9 bases lining up with TRBD2. The V segment lost 4 bases and the J segment 5 bases; nucleotides outside the gene matches: 2. The CDR3 runs to 13 residues. The CDR3 sequence is CASSWTSEETQYF. Written as DNA, the CDR3 is TGTGCCAGCAGTTGGACTAGCGAGGAGACCCAGTACTTC.

The V and J genes are TRBV30 and TRBJ2-1; TRBD2 might be the D (6 bases). Trimming left V 0 bases short and J 4 bases short, with 16 bases between. Germline V CDR1 and CDR2: GTSNPN, SVGIG (reference sequence). The CDR3 consists of 16 residues. This CDR3 reads CAWSVKGGNEYNEQFF. CDR3 in DNA: TGTGCCTGGAGTGTAAAGGGCGGGAACGAATACAATGAGCAGTTCTTC. The full variable domain, completed using reference TRBV30 and TRBJ2-1, is SQTIHQWPATLVQPVGSPLSLECTVEGTSNPNLYWYRQAAGRGLQLLFYSVGIGQISSEVPQNLSASRPQDRQFILSSKKLLLSDSGFYLCAWSVKGGNEYNEQFFGPGTRLTVL.

The chain links TRBV5-1 to TRBJ2-2; D is unresolved. This CDR3 region has 15 residues. CDR1 SGHRS and CDR2 YFSETQ come from the germline V gene. V was shortened by 0 bases and J by 0 bases, with 6 bases between the two germline ends. The CDR3 protein is CASSLVIANTGELFF. DNA for the CDR3: TGCGCCAGCAGCTTGGTTATAGCGAACACCGGGGAGCTGTTTTTT.

The genes are TRBV6-6 and TRBJ1-6; maybe TRBD1 (5 bases). The CDR3 has 12 residues. Germline lookup yields CDR1 MNHNY and CDR2 SVGAGI (reference sequence). V was cut by 8 bases and J by 7 bases, with 9 bases left in between. The chain's CDR3 is CASQPGNSPLHF. The CDR3 DNA reads TGTGCCAGCCAACCAGGGAATTCACCCCTCCACTTT.

The chain uses TRBV19 and TRBJ2-5; D might be TRBD2 (6 bases). Trimming took 8 bases from V and 4 from J, leaving 14 bases between them. The CDR3 extends over 13 amino acids. Germline V gives CDR1 LNHDA, CDR2 SQIVND (reference sequence). The CDR3 protein is CASSSSGSETQYF. As DNA, the CDR3 is TGTGCCAGTTCCAGTAGCGGATCAGAGACCCAGTACTTC.

The chain is built from TRBV5-4 and TRBJ2-1; 16 bases match TRBD2. This CDR3 is 20 amino acids long. Germline trimming cut 4 bases from V and 0 bases from J; bases unmatched to any gene: 10. Per the germline V gene, CDR1 is SGHNT and CDR2 is YYREEE (reference sequence). The CDR3 sequence is CASSPGLAGGRGSSYNEQFF. CDR3 DNA: TGTGCCAGCAGCCCGGGACTAGCGGGAGGGCGGGGTTCCTCCTACAATGAGCAGTTCTTC. Full variable domain (rest looked up from reference TRBV5-4 and TRBJ2-1): ETGVTQSPTHLIKTRGQQVTLRCSSQSGHNTVSWYQQALGQGPQFIFQYYREEENGRGNFPPRFSGLQFPNYSSELNVNALELDDSALYLCASSPGLAGGRGSSYNEQFFGPGTRLTVL.

This chain connects TRBV29-1 to TRBJ2-2, with 9 bases fitting TRBD2. The CDR3 is 14 amino acids. Germline CDR1 SQVTM, CDR2 ANQGSEA. V shed 4 bases, J shed 6 bases, and the junction held 6 bases outside the gene matches. The CDR3 nucleotides are TGCAGCGTTGTGGCGGCGGGAGGGTCCGGGGAGCTGTTTTTT. It encodes CSVVAAGGSGELFF.

The V and J genes are TRBV19 and TRBJ2-3; 13 bases agree with TRBD2. This CDR3 contains 16 residues. CDR1 LNHDA and CDR2 SQIVND come from the germline V gene (reference sequence). Losses at the gene ends were 5 bases for V and 4 bases for J; bases not matched to a gene: 6. The CDR3 sequence is CASSLTSGRRADTQYF. CDR3 nucleotides: TGTGCCAGTAGTTTGACTAGCGGGAGGCGGGCAGATACGCAGTATTTT.

V gene TRBV4-1 combines with J gene TRBJ1-2; 8 positions match TRBD1. CDR1 MGHRA and CDR2 YSYEKL come from the germline V gene. The CDR3 loop spans 16 amino acids. V lost 3 bases and J lost 7; bases outside the gene matches: 13. The CDR3 loop reads CASSQAGQVRVGGYTF. The CDR3 DNA sequence: TGCGCCAGCAGCCAGGCGGGACAGGTGAGGGTAGGTGGCTACACCTTC.

The V gene is TRBV6-6, the J gene TRBJ1-4, with 7 positions matching TRBD1. Losses at the gene ends were 8 bases for V and 2 bases for J; bases not matched to a gene: 5. CDR1 is MNHNY and CDR2 is SVGAGI in the germline V gene (reference sequence). The CDR3 loop spans 14 amino acids. DNA of the CDR3: TGTGCCAGCGGAACGACAGGGACTAATGAAAAACTGTTTTTT. It codes for CASGTTGTNEKLFF.

The genes are TRBV11-1 and TRBJ2-5, with TRBD2 as a possible D gene (6 bases). CDR1 and CDR2 from the germline V gene are SGHAT and FQDESV (reference sequence). This CDR3 has 15 residues. Trimming took 5 bases from V and 5 from J, leaving 18 bases between them. CDR3 DNA: TGTGCCAGCAGCCCCCTTGGAGGGATCCACGAGACCCAGTACTTC. Protein product: CASSPLGGIHETQYF.

Only a few counts were recorded for this clone. The chain joins TRBV5-4 to TRBJ1-4, with D perhaps matching TRBD1 (5 bases). The germline gives CDR1 SGHNT, CDR2 YYREEE (reference sequence). The CDR3 contains 15 residues. The germline V and J ends were trimmed by 0 bases and 8 bases, with 14 bases remaining between them. The DNA for the CDR3 is TGTGCCAGCAGCTTGGAGGGGTCCCTTGGGGAAAAACTGTTTTTT. It codes for CASSLEGSLGEKLFF.

CDR3 coding DNA: TGTGCCAGCAGGGACAGTGAAGCCTACGAGCAGTACTTC. Protein: CASRDSEAYEQYF. This chain joins TRBV28 and TRBJ2-7; possibly TRBD1 for D (6 bases). Germline V gives CDR1 MDHEN, CDR2 SYDVKM. Trimming took off 6 bases at V and 2 bases at J, with 11 bases between the two ends. CDR3 length equals 13 residues.

The rearrangement links TRBV5-4 to TRBJ1-4, with D possibly matching TRBD1 (5 bases). Germline-derived CDR1 and CDR2 are SGHNT and YYREEE (reference sequence). This CDR3 comprises 15 residues. Trimming stripped 0 bases from V and 7 bases from J, with 13 bases between. The CDR3 loop is CASSLDPDQGEKLFF. The DNA of the CDR3 is TGTGCCAGCAGCTTGGATCCTGATCAGGGTGAAAAACTGTTTTTT.

The CDR3 DNA reads as TGCAGCGTGAATCCGACTAGCCCCTCCTACAATGAGCAGTTCTTC. Translated, it gives CSVNPTSPSYNEQFF. The chain carries TRBV29-1 and TRBJ2-1; TRBD2 matches at 7 bases. Trimming took 6 bases from V and 0 from J; bases not matched to a gene: 8. Germline lookup yields CDR1 SQVTM and CDR2 ANQGSEA. There are 15 residues in the CDR3.

The rearrangement joins TRBV10-3 to TRBJ2-5; the D gene is possibly TRBD2 (7 bases). This CDR3 is 18 amino acids long. The V end was cut by 4 bases, the J end by 3 bases, with 24 bases between. The germline V gene encodes CDR1 ENHRY and CDR2 SYGVKD. As DNA, the CDR3 is TGTGCCATCAGTGGGCGGGGGATCCCCAAAGGGGGTGAAGAGACCCAGTACTTC. This sequence encodes CAISGRGIPKGGEETQYF.

V gene TRBV20-1 combines with J gene TRBJ2-5; D is ambiguous. With 3 bases removed from V and 5 bases from J, the gap between germline ends came to 7 bases. Germline CDR1 DFQATT, CDR2 SNEGSKA (reference sequence). The CDR3 is 11 amino acids. The CDR3 DNA reads as TGCAGTGCTAGTGAAAGCGAGACCCAGTACTTC. It codes for CSASESETQYF.

This clone was seen just once. The rearrangement links TRBV27 to TRBJ2-3; 12 bases match TRBD2. Germline lookup yields CDR1 MNHEY and CDR2 SMNVEV (reference sequence). V lost 5 bases, J lost 5 bases, and 8 bases stayed unmatched. The length of the CDR3 is 16 residues. Here the CDR3 DNA reads TGTGCCAGCAGTCCCTCCGGACTAGCGGGATTAGATACGCAGTATTTT. Translating it yields CASSPSGLAGLDTQYF.

CDR3 in DNA: TGTGCCAGCAGCCCCAGCCAGGGGGATGAGCAGTTCTTC. Translating gives CASSPSQGDEQFF. This chain links TRBV9 with TRBJ2-1, with TRBD1 identical over 7 bases. Per germline, CDR1 SGDLS and CDR2 YYNGEE. Trimming at V came to 4 bases and at J to 8 bases, leaving 6 bases not matched to a gene. This CDR3 contains 13 residues.

The chain combines TRBV19 with TRBJ2-1; 11 bases are shared with TRBD2. This CDR3 spans 16 amino acids. CDR1 LNHDA and CDR2 SQIVND come from the germline V gene (reference sequence). V lost 5 bases, J lost 3 bases, and 6 bases stayed unmatched. The CDR3 region is CASSLLAGEIYNEQFF. The CDR3 DNA reads TGTGCCAGTAGTTTACTAGCGGGAGAGATCTACAATGAGCAGTTCTTC.

The chain employs TRBV28 and TRBJ1-2, with 8 bases matching TRBD1. The CDR3 has 14 amino acids. The germline V gene encodes CDR1 MDHEN and CDR2 SYDVKM. Trimming removed 3 bases from V and 8 bases from J; junction bases left unmatched: 8. This chain's CDR3 is CASSLRQGARGYTF. The CDR3 region has the DNA TGTGCCAGCAGTTTGAGGCAGGGGGCGAGAGGCTACACCTTC.

The V and J genes are TRBV18 and TRBJ2-1; maybe TRBD1 (5 bases). Germline-derived CDR1 and CDR2 are KGHSH and LQKENI. Trimming shortened V by 0 bases and J by 9 bases, and 15 bases separated the two germline ends. The CDR3 runs to 15 residues. The CDR3 region has the DNA TGTGCCAGCTCACCACCATCTGCCGGGCAGGGTGAGCAGTTCTTC. Its protein is CASSPPSAGQGEQFF. Variable domain in full (rest from reference TRBV18 and TRBJ2-1): NAGVMQNPRHLVRRRGQEARLRCSPMKGHSHVYWYRQLPEEGLKFMVYLQKENIIDESGMPKERFSAEFPKEGPSILRIQQVVRGDSAAYFCASSPPSAGQGEQFFGPGTRLTVL.

This chain joins TRBV10-2 and TRBJ2-7; TRBD2 matches 9 bases. The CDR3 runs 15 residues. V lost 0 bases, J lost 4 bases, and 4 bases stayed unmatched. Germline-derived CDR1 and CDR2 are WSHSY and SAAADI. CDR3 DNA sequence: TGCGCCAGCAGTGAGTCGACTAGCGGACCGTACGAGCAGTACTTC. The encoded protein is CASSESTSGPYEQYF.

V usage is TRBV19 and J usage is TRBJ2-5; 10 nucleotides align to TRBD2. This CDR3 has 14 amino acids. In germline, CDR1 is LNHDA, CDR2 SQIVND (reference sequence). Trimming removed 4 bases from V and 3 bases from J; junction bases left unmatched: 2. Here the CDR3 reads CASSRTSGKETQYF. CDR3 DNA: TGTGCCAGTAGTAGGACTAGCGGTAAAGAGACCCAGTACTTC.

V gene TRBV19 combines with J gene TRBJ1-1, with TRBD1 matching 8 bases. Germline V gene sequence: CDR1 LNHDA, CDR2 SQIVND (reference sequence). The junction had 14 bases not matched to a gene; V was cut back by 7 bases and J by 7 bases. This CDR3 has 15 residues. DNA of the CDR3: TGTGCCAGTAATAATCCGGGACAGGCCGTTTTTGAAGCTTTCTTT. It yields the protein CASNNPGQAVFEAFF.

The chain is built from TRBV5-6 and TRBJ1-1; TRBD1 aligns across 10 bases. The V and J ends lost 4 bases and 4 bases, in that order; junction bases with no gene match: 4. CDR1 is SGHDT, CDR2 YYEEEE, per germline. CDR3 size: 14 residues. In DNA, the CDR3 is TGTGCCAGCAGCCAGGGACAGGGGCTCACTGAAGCTTTCTTT. Protein: CASSQGQGLTEAFF.

This rearrangement joins TRBV7-2 to TRBJ2-2; perhaps TRBD1 as D (6 bases). Trimming removed 2 bases at V and 4 bases at J, with 14 bases between. The V gene's germline CDR1 is SGHTA and CDR2 FQGNSA. The CDR3 contains 16 residues. The CDR3 nucleotides are TGTGCCAGCAGCTTATATGCCCCAGGGGCCACCGGGGAGCTGTTTTTT. Translated: CASSLYAPGATGELFF.